The rows below give T cell receptor beta chains drawn from one sample of a study of CD8+CD57+ T cells in acquired aplastic anemia. TCRdb analysed the reads with MiXCR anew, one entry per CDR3 protein. The repertoire holds a few hundred thousand distinct CDR3 sequences, with approximately 60% as singletons. The sample taken for sequencing was sorted CD4+, CD8+, or CD8+CD57+ T cells (not recorded which) from PBMCs. These receptors all come from a human donor with aplastic anemia. CDR3s include the opening cysteine and the closing phenylalanine or tryptophan. Each record gives: clone size, V gene, J gene, D gene, CDR3 protein, CDR3 DNA. A D gene is named only where the DNA matches it firmly. Some rows have no size entry. The others give once, few or many, or a class for an expanded clone.

.	TRBV6-6	TRBJ1-3	.	CASSYMGGPGNTIYF	TGTGCCAGCAGTTACATGGGTGGACCTGGAAACACCATATATTTT
.	TRBV7-2	TRBJ2-1	TRBD2	CASSQGSAGGSQFF	TGTGCCAGCAGCCAAGGGTCAGCGGGGGGGTCCCAGTTCTTC
many	TRBV20-1	TRBJ2-7	.	CSASRRDPYEQYF	TGCAGTGCTAGTAGAAGGGATCCGTACGAGCAGTACTTC
.	TRBV20-1	TRBJ1-2	.	CSARGAPGYGYTF	TGCAGTGCTAGAGGGGCACCAGGGTATGGCTACACCTTC
.	TRBV4-3	TRBJ1-5	TRBD1	CASSPGTGSGLSNQPQHF	TGCGCCAGCAGCCCCGGGACAGGCAGTGGGCTTAGCAATCAGCCCCAGCATTTT
.	TRBV20-1	TRBJ2-1	TRBD2	CSARDEGGRDYNEQFF	TGCAGTGCTAGAGATGAAGGCGGGAGGGATTACAATGAGCAGTTCTTC
few	TRBV5-6	TRBJ2-1	TRBD2	CASSPGHLRLAGDNEQFF	TGTGCCAGCAGCCCGGGACACTTGAGACTAGCGGGGGACAATGAGCAGTTCTTC
.	TRBV7-2	TRBJ2-1	TRBD1	CASSYRPFPGQTISYNEQFF	TGTGCCAGCAGCTACAGACCCTTTCCGGGACAGACCATCTCCTACAATGAGCAGTTCTTC
many	TRBV5-1	TRBJ2-2	TRBD1	CASSMDRGEVGELFF	TGCGCCAGCAGCATGGACAGGGGCGAGGTCGGGGAGCTGTTTTTT
many	TRBV12-5	TRBJ1-2	TRBD1	CASGLVQGTSF	TGTGCTAGTGGTTTGGTACAGGGGACTTCCTTC
.	TRBV19	TRBJ1-1	TRBD1	CASSIGTGSTEAFF	TGTGCCAGTAGTATTGGGACAGGGAGCACTGAAGCTTTCTTT
.	TRBV9	TRBJ2-1	TRBD2	CASSVSRTSGSSYNEQFF	TGTGCCAGCAGCGTAAGTCGGACTAGCGGGAGCTCCTACAATGAGCAGTTCTTC
few	TRBV6-5	TRBJ2-5	.	CASSYQRTAQETQYF	TGTGCCAGCAGTTACCAACGGACAGCCCAAGAGACCCAGTACTTC
many	TRBV20-1	TRBJ1-2	TRBD1	CSARPWVGQGYGYTF	TGCAGTGCTAGACCTTGGGTGGGACAGGGCTATGGCTACACCTTC
.	TRBV20-1	TRBJ1-5	.	CSALQGRQPQHF	TGCAGTGCCCTACAGGGTAGGCAGCCCCAGCATTTT
many	TRBV6-5	TRBJ1-2	.	CASTASWPDGNGYTF	TGTGCCAGCACCGCCTCCTGGCCGGACGGAAATGGCTACACCTTC
few	TRBV25-1	TRBJ2-2	.	CASSADRLGTGELFF	TGTGCCAGCAGTGCTGACAGGTTAGGCACCGGGGAGCTGTTTTTT
few	TRBV7-9	TRBJ2-7	.	CASSLVSGSGEQYF	TGTGCCAGCAGCTTAGTTAGCGGCTCCGGCGAGCAGTACTTC
.	TRBV12-3/TRBV12-4	TRBJ2-1	TRBD2	CASSLTSGAHNEQFF	TGTGCCAGCAGTCTTACTAGCGGGGCTCACAATGAGCAGTTCTTC
.	TRBV25-1	TRBJ1-1	.	CASSSATSLNTEAFF	TGTGCCAGCAGTTCCGCTACATCGTTGAACACTGAAGCTTTCTTT
.	TRBV19	TRBJ1-1	.	CASSITRRGQGNTEAFF	TGTGCCAGTAGTATTACCCGTCGGGGACAAGGGAACACTGAAGCTTTCTTT
few	TRBV15	TRBJ1-2	.	CATSRPGYGYTF	TGTGCCACCAGCAGACCGGGCTATGGCTACACCTTC
many	TRBV20-1	TRBJ2-7	TRBD1	CSARGTGGYEQYF	TGCAGTGCGAGAGGGACAGGGGGCTACGAGCAGTACTTC
.	TRBV19	TRBJ2-5	TRBD1	CASSRGTGGPYSPQYF	TGTGCCAGTAGTCGCGGGACAGGGGGGCCCTACAGCCCCCAGTACTTC
many	TRBV19	TRBJ2-3	TRBD2	CASSTNGLVPSTRTQYF	TGTGCCAGTAGCACCAATGGACTAGTCCCCTCTACGCGAACGCAGTATTTT
few	TRBV2	TRBJ1-2	.	CATLDYGYTF	TGTGCCACCCTTGACTATGGCTACACCTTC
.	TRBV7-6	TRBJ2-3	.	CASSLGAGGGGTDTQYF	TGTGCCAGCAGCTTAGGTGCAGGGGGAGGGGGCACAGATACGCAGTATTTT
.	TRBV24-1	TRBJ1-5	.	CATSGGSNRPQHF	TGTGCCACCAGTGGTGGATCCAATCGGCCCCAGCATTTT
many	TRBV6-5	TRBJ2-7	TRBD1	CASSRSSPGQGLVYEQYF	TGTGCCAGCAGTCGTTCGTCCCCGGGACAGGGTCTAGTCTACGAGCAGTACTTC
many	TRBV27	TRBJ1-6	.	CASKPSGRSPLHF	TGTGCCAGCAAACCGTCTGGGCGTTCACCCCTCCACTTT
.	TRBV5-6	TRBJ2-7	.	CASSLMGSGGYTYEQYF	TGTGCCAGCAGCTTAATGGGGAGCGGCGGCTACACCTACGAGCAGTACTTC
.	TRBV2	TRBJ2-2	.	CASSDPTGELFF	TGTGCCAGCAGTGATCCTACCGGGGAGCTGTTTTTT
.	TRBV12-3/TRBV12-4	TRBJ2-7	.	CASSRGGISYEQYF	TGTGCCAGCAGCCGTGGGGGGATCTCGTACGAGCAGTACTTC
.	TRBV5-1	TRBJ2-3	TRBD2	CASSLARGLAGNTDTQYF	TGCGCCAGCAGCTTGGCGCGCGGACTAGCGGGGAACACAGATACGCAGTATTTT
.	TRBV7-9	TRBJ1-2	.	CASSLQEGDGYTF	TGTGCCAGCAGCCTACAGGAAGGGGATGGCTACACCTTC
.	TRBV2	TRBJ2-1	TRBD1	CASSDTGGNYNEQFF	TGTGCCAGCAGTGACACAGGGGGAAACTACAATGAGCAGTTCTTC
many	TRBV7-9	TRBJ1-3	.	CASSPPFRVGNTIYF	TGTGCCAGCAGCCCACCGTTCAGGGTTGGAAACACCATATATTTT
.	TRBV19	TRBJ2-5	TRBD1	CASSFGQGWETQYF	TGTGCCAGTAGTTTCGGACAGGGTTGGGAGACCCAGTACTTC
many	TRBV7-3	TRBJ2-7	TRBD2	CASSLTFGTSGNYEQYF	TGTGCCAGCAGCTTAACGTTCGGGACTAGCGGGAACTACGAGCAGTACTTC
.	TRBV20-1	TRBJ2-1	TRBD2	CSAMRSSGRWNEQFF	TGCAGTGCTATGAGGAGTAGCGGGAGGTGGAATGAGCAGTTCTTC
.	TRBV7-9	TRBJ1-6	TRBD1	CASSPRTGDSPLHF	TGTGCCAGCAGCCCCAGGACAGGGGATTCACCCCTCCACTTT
few	TRBV7-6	TRBJ1-6	.	CASSLEGLLEPLHF	TGTGCCAGCAGCTTAGAAGGGTTGTTAGAACCCCTCCACTTT
.	TRBV5-1	TRBJ2-3	.	CASSLEAYTDTQYF	TGCGCCAGCAGCTTGGAGGCTTACACAGATACGCAGTATTTT
.	TRBV14	TRBJ2-1	.	CASSLSIGSQGSYNEQFF	TGTGCCAGCAGCCTAAGTATAGGATCGCAAGGGTCCTACAATGAGCAGTTCTTC
.	TRBV9	TRBJ1-6	.	CASSVGLDNSPLHF	TGTGCCAGCAGCGTAGGACTTGACAATTCACCCCTCCACTTT
many	TRBV5-8	TRBJ1-6	.	CASSLVTGNSPLHF	TGTGCCAGCAGCTTGGTAACCGGTAATTCACCCCTCCACTTT
many	TRBV6-1	TRBJ1-5	TRBD1	CASSLDRTPGGQPQHF	TGTGCCAGCAGCCTCGACAGGACTCCAGGGGGTCAGCCCCAGCATTTT
.	TRBV19	TRBJ2-5	.	CASSIRGYQETQYF	TGTGCCAGTAGTATACGTGGGTACCAAGAGACCCAGTACTTC
few	TRBV10-3	TRBJ2-3	TRBD1	CAIADREDTQYF	TGTGCCATCGCGGACAGGGAGGATACGCAGTATTTT
.	TRBV29-1	TRBJ2-1	.	CSVVAEGYEQFF	TGCAGCGTTGTGGCGGAAGGGTATGAGCAGTTCTTC
.	TRBV19	TRBJ1-5	.	CASSRTRDGHQPQHF	TGTGCCAGTAGTCGAACCCGGGACGGTCATCAGCCCCAGCATTTT
.	TRBV20-1	TRBJ1-1	.	CSAREGRENTEAFF	TGCAGTGCTAGAGAAGGACGGGAGAACACTGAAGCTTTCTTT
.	TRBV20-1	TRBJ2-7	.	CSAREQGIYEQYF	TGCAGTGCTAGAGAACAGGGAATCTACGAGCAGTACTTC